A selection of T cell receptor beta chains follows, all from one sample in a study of T-cell memory formation after mild COVID-19. TCRdb ran MiXCR on the 5' RACE reads and lists one entry per CDR3 protein. The sample has about 340,000 distinct CDR3 sequences, about an eighth seen once. The sample was PBMCs or a T cell subset sorted from them (not recorded which). These receptors were taken from a man aged 18 to 29 who had mild COVID-19 (a few samples of this study predate the infection). Cell type and time point are not known. Each CDR3 is given with its conserved first and last residue. The D gene is left open where the match is weak. Not every row has a clone size; where given, it reads once, few, many or a size class.

j_call,v_call,d_call,clone_size,cdr3_aa,cdr3_nt
TRBJ1-3,TRBV11-1,.,.,CASSYRGDSGNTIYF,TGTGCCAGCAGTTATCGGGGCGATTCTGGAAACACCATATATTTT
TRBJ2-4,TRBV4-2,.,.,CASSQDRATRNIQYF,TGTGCCAGCAGCCAAGATCGTGCCACGAGGAACATTCAGTACTTC
TRBJ2-1,TRBV20-1,TRBD2,few,CSARDRASGGVLYNEQFF,TGCAGTGCTAGAGATCGGGCTAGCGGGGGGGTCTTATACAATGAGCAGTTCTTC
TRBJ1-4,TRBV5-1,.,few,CASSQGHGEKLFF,TGCGCCAGCAGCCAGGGTCACGGCGAAAAACTGTTTTTT
TRBJ1-4,TRBV7-2,.,few,CASSSQGLGEKLFF,TGTGCCAGCAGCTCTCAGGGGCTCGGGGAAAAACTGTTTTTT
TRBJ2-3,TRBV7-9,TRBD2,.,CASSPLAGLTDTQYF,TGTGCCAGCAGCCCGTTAGCGGGGCTCACAGATACGCAGTATTTT
TRBJ2-1,TRBV7-2,TRBD1,.,CASSREGQGREQFF,TGTGCCAGCAGCCGTGAGGGACAGGGACGGGAGCAGTTCTTC
TRBJ1-6,TRBV7-2,TRBD1,.,CASRTGQNNSPLHF,TGTGCCAGCAGAACGGGACAGAATAATTCACCCCTCCACTTT
TRBJ1-1,TRBV7-2,.,few,CASSATGVTEAFF,TGTGCCAGCAGCGCCACAGGTGTCACTGAAGCTTTCTTT
TRBJ2-1,TRBV12-3/TRBV12-4,TRBD2,.,CASNGGLAGHEQFF,TGTGCCAGCAACGGGGGACTAGCGGGGCATGAGCAGTTCTTC
TRBJ2-7,TRBV6-2/TRBV6-3,.,few,CASSYGARGEQYF,TGTGCCAGCAGTTACGGTGCTCGGGGCGAGCAGTACTTC
TRBJ2-4,TRBV6-2/TRBV6-3,.,.,CASSPGLAIQYF,TGTGCCAGCAGTCCGGGGCTCGCCATTCAGTACTTC
TRBJ2-2,TRBV24-1,.,few,CATSGENTGELFF,TGTGCCACCAGTGGCGAGAACACCGGGGAGCTGTTTTTT